The rows below give T cell receptor beta chains drawn from one sample of a study of blood T cells in healthy people across ages. TCRdb reanalysed the 5' RACE reads using MiXCR and keeps one entry per CDR3 protein. The table has about 780,000 distinct CDR3 sequences, around 24% seen once. The sample also formed part of further work on T cells of mothers and their children.

The sequencing sample was made of blood. The source of these receptors is a boy between 10 and 17 years old in good health. Both conserved end residues are part of each CDR3. The order of the fields is J gene, clone size, D gene, V gene, CDR3 protein, CDR3 DNA. D genes are given only for firm matches. Clone sizes are given selectively: once, few, many, or a class where the clone is expanded.

TRBJ2-7,-,-,TRBV5-5,CASSPGPSPAYEQYF,TGTGCCAGCAGCCCCGGACCGTCACCTGCCTACGAGCAGTACTTC
TRBJ2-5,few,-,TRBV2,CASSKTDPPQCF,TGTGCCAGCAGTAAAACGGACCCTCCCCAGTGCTTC
TRBJ1-4,-,-,TRBV2,CASREPSWGSEKLFF,TGTGCCAGCAGGGAGCCTTCGTGGGGATCTGAAAAACTGTTTTTT
TRBJ1-4,few,TRBD1,TRBV6-5,CASGYQGVRSEKLFF,TGTGCCAGCGGCTACCAGGGGGTGCGTAGTGAAAAACTGTTTTTT
TRBJ2-7,-,TRBD2,TRBV2,CASRPGTSGGAYYEQYF,TGTGCCAGCAGACCCGGGACTAGCGGGGGGGCCTACTACGAGCAGTACTTC
TRBJ2-7,-,-,TRBV27,CASSSPGTPEQYF,TGTGCCAGCAGTTCCCCGGGGACACCCGAGCAGTACTTC
TRBJ1-1,-,-,TRBV28,CASLKGANTEAFF,TGTGCCAGCCTGAAAGGGGCAAACACTGAAGCTTTCTTT
TRBJ2-3,few,-,TRBV27,CASSLGTFMADTQYF,TGTGCCAGCAGTTTAGGGACTTTTATGGCAGATACGCAGTATTTT
TRBJ2-7,-,-,TRBV10-3,CATETASYGQYF,TGTGCCACAGAGACAGCCTCCTACGGGCAGTACTTC
TRBJ1-1,-,-,TRBV5-1,CASSGQTNSEAFF,TGCGCCAGTTCCGGACAGACGAACTCTGAAGCTTTCTTT
TRBJ2-5,-,TRBD1,TRBV12-3/TRBV12-4,CASSARTGGETQYF,TGTGCCAGCAGTGCTCGGACAGGGGGAGAGACCCAGTACTTC
TRBJ2-1,few,TRBD2,TRBV30,CAWSDQAGGYNEQFF,TGTGCCTGGAGTGACCAAGCGGGGGGGTACAATGAGCAGTTCTTC
TRBJ2-7,few,-,TRBV10-2,CASSEYRKTGEQYF,TGCGCCAGCAGTGAGTACCGTAAAACAGGGGAGCAGTACTTC
TRBJ2-6,-,-,TRBV20-1,CSARGQRNSGANVLTF,TGCAGTGCTAGAGGGCAGCGGAACTCTGGGGCCAACGTCCTGACTTTC
TRBJ2-7,few,-,TRBV7-2,CASSLVATGREQYF,TGTGCCAGCAGCTTAGTGGCGACGGGCAGAGAGCAGTACTTC
TRBJ1-1,-,TRBD1,TRBV18,CASSPTGYDTEAFF,TGTGCCAGCTCCCCGACAGGGTATGACACTGAAGCTTTCTTT
TRBJ1-5,few,-,TRBV27,CASSHGTVGNQPQHF,TGTGCCAGCAGTCATGGTACAGTGGGCAATCAGCCCCAGCATTTT
TRBJ2-1,-,TRBD1,TRBV11-2,CASSLGGGNSYNEQFF,TGTGCCAGCAGCTTAGGAGGGGGCAACTCCTACAATGAGCAGTTCTTC
TRBJ1-5,-,-,TRBV7-2,CASSLALGMEPQHF,TGTGCCAGCAGCTTAGCGCTCGGGATGGAGCCCCAGCATTTT
TRBJ2-1,few,-,TRBV20-1,CSARDLLAYNEQFF,TGCAGTGCTAGAGATTTGCTAGCCTACAATGAGCAGTTCTTC
TRBJ2-7,few,-,TRBV29-1,CSVLSQGGEQYF,TGCAGCGTTCTCTCGCAGGGCGGGGAGCAGTACTTC
TRBJ2-5,-,-,TRBV5-4,CASSLAFRGETQYF,TGTGCCAGCAGCTTGGCATTCAGGGGAGAGACCCAGTACTTC
TRBJ2-1,-,TRBD1,TRBV4-1,CASSQGGQGYEQFF,TGCGCCAGCAGCCAAGGTGGACAGGGCTATGAGCAGTTCTTC
TRBJ2-2,few,-,TRBV9,CASGRTDGGDTGELFF,TGTGCCAGCGGACGGACAGACGGCGGAGACACCGGGGAGCTGTTTTTT
TRBJ1-3,-,-,TRBV5-6,CASSLVLLNTIYF,TGTGCCAGCAGCCTGGTTTTACTGAACACCATATATTTT
TRBJ2-2,once,-,TRBV5-6,CAGSLWYGELFF,TGTGCCGGCAGCTTGTGGTACGGGGAGCTGTTTTTT
TRBJ2-5,few,TRBD1,TRBV5-1,CASSLAGDSQETQYF,TGCGCCAGCAGCTTGGCAGGGGACAGCCAAGAGACCCAGTACTTC
TRBJ1-5,-,-,TRBV12-3/TRBV12-4,CASSLYPHNQPQHF,TGTGCCAGCAGTTTGTATCCTCACAATCAGCCCCAGCATTTT
TRBJ1-2,-,TRBD1,TRBV12-3/TRBV12-4,CASRSTLQGAIDYGYTF,TGTGCCAGCAGGTCAACACTGCAGGGGGCCATAGACTATGGCTACACCTTC
TRBJ2-5,-,-,TRBV29-1,CSVDRARETQYF,TGCAGCGTTGACAGGGCTAGAGAGACCCAGTACTTC
TRBJ1-3,-,-,TRBV6-5,CASSRQAVSSGNTIYF,TGTGCCAGCAGCAGACAGGCCGTGAGCTCTGGAAACACCATATATTTT
TRBJ2-4,few,-,TRBV28,CASSPGTGRAKNIQYF,TGTGCCAGCAGTCCCGGGACCGGGCGGGCCAAAAACATTCAGTACTTC
TRBJ2-7,-,-,TRBV7-6,CASSLEDRPTYEQYF,TGTGCCAGCAGCTTAGAGGACAGACCCACCTACGAGCAGTACTTC
TRBJ1-2,-,TRBD1,TRBV12-3/TRBV12-4,CASSLNLGQGLDGYTF,TGTGCCAGCAGTTTAAATCTGGGACAGGGGCTGGATGGCTACACCTTC
TRBJ2-7,few,-,TRBV5-1,CASSPQADYEQYF,TGCGCCAGCAGCCCCCAGGCGGATTACGAGCAGTACTTC
TRBJ2-3,-,-,TRBV5-1,CAISPLRTDTQYF,TGCGCCATCAGCCCGCTGAGGACAGATACGCAGTATTTT
TRBJ1-2,few,-,TRBV7-4,CASSPGPYYGYTF,TGTGCCAGCAGCCCGGGACCCTACTATGGCTACACCTTC
TRBJ2-2,few,-,TRBV7-2,CASSLAYLTGELFF,TGTGCCAGCAGCTTAGCGTACCTCACCGGGGAGCTGTTTTTT
TRBJ2-7,-,-,TRBV12-3/TRBV12-4,CASTLSADEQYF,TGTGCCAGCACCCTATCGGCGGACGAGCAGTACTTC
TRBJ1-2,few,-,TRBV9,CASSVEGGYGYTF,TGTGCCAGCAGCGTAGAGGGCGGCTATGGCTACACCTTC
TRBJ2-5,few,-,TRBV7-8,CASSSHALARTETQYF,TGTGCCAGCAGCTCCCATGCCCTAGCGCGGACAGAGACCCAGTACTTC
TRBJ1-5,many,-,TRBV12-5,CASGLESNQPQHF,TGTGCTAGTGGTTTAGAGAGCAATCAGCCCCAGCATTTT
TRBJ1-4,-,-,TRBV29-1,CSVGGAGRNEKLFF,TGCAGCGTTGGAGGGGCAGGTCGGAATGAAAAACTGTTTTTT
TRBJ2-1,few,TRBD2,TRBV11-3,CASSLGLAGDDEQFF,TGTGCCAGCAGCCTGGGACTAGCGGGGGACGATGAGCAGTTCTTC
TRBJ2-1,-,-,TRBV6-1,CASSSGGRWNEQFF,TGTGCCAGCAGTTCCGGGGGGCGTTGGAATGAGCAGTTCTTC
TRBJ2-7,-,TRBD2,TRBV4-2,CASSGGGAAGDEQYF,TGTGCCAGCAGTGGCGGGGGGGCTGCGGGGGATGAGCAGTACTTC